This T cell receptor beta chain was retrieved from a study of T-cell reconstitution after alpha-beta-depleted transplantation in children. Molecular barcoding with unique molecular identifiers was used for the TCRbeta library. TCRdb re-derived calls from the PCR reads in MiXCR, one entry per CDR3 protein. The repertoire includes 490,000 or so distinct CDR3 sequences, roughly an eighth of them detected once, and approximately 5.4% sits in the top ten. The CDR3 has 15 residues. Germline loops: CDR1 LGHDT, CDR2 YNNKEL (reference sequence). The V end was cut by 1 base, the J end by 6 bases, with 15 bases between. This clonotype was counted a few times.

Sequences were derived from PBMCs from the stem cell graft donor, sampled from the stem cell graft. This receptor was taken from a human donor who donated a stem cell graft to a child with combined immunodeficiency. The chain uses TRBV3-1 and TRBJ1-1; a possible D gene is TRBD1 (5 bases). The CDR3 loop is CASSQVAWDGAEAFF. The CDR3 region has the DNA TGTGCCAGCAGCCAAGTTGCCTGGGACGGCGCTGAAGCTTTCTTT. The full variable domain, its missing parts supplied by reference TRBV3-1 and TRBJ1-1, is DTAVSQTPKYLVTQMGNDKSIKCEQNLGHDTMYWYKQDSKKFLKIMFSYNNKELIINETVPNRFSPKSPDKAHLNLHINSLELGDSAVYFCASSQVAWDGAEAFFGQGTRLTVV.